The entry below gives a single TCR beta chain sequence along with its context. This sample was included in a study of blood T cell repertoires in COVID-19. Germline V lookup: CDR1 SGHVS, CDR2 FQNEAQ. Trimming pared 2 bases from V and 0 bases from J, leaving 11 bases between. This CDR3 contains 16 residues. The method was immunoSEQ multiplex PCR; TCRdb's version includes in-frame clones alone and lacks a portion of them. The data hold about 100,000 clones, with around nine tenths observed a single time. V usage is TRBV7-8 and J usage is TRBJ1-5; D gene unclear. This TCR derives from a man aged 80 or over with acute or convalescent COVID-19. The sample taken for sequencing was peripheral blood. The CDR3 DNA reads TGTGCCAGCAGCTTAATAGGAGTATATAGCAATCAGCCCCAGCATTTT. Its translation is CASSLIGVYSNQPQHF.